This TCR beta chain was recorded in a study of T cell responses to AZD1222 COVID-19 vaccine. Only in-frame clones appear in the TCRdb table, and some are missing; sequencing was by immunoSEQ multiplex PCR. The sample shows 90,000 to 150,000 clones, about 90% of them seen only once. The V gene's germline CDR1 is SEHNR and CDR2 FQNEAQ (reference sequence). The CDR3 sequence is 18 residues long. Trimming cost V 2 bases and J 1 base; bases outside gene matches: 9. Study-wide results and limits: Regions 160-218 and 743-854 dominated among vaccine-associated CD4 TCRs spanning spike.

Concerning this clone itself: Its antigen is unidentified.

The receptor's source is an adult in good health. The chain uses TRBV7-9 and TRBJ2-1; 9 bases are shared with TRBD2. This specimen was peripheral blood, taken on day 0 of AZD1222 vaccination. CDR3 nucleotides: TGTGCCAGCAGCTTATGGCTTAGCGGGAGTGTGTCCTACAATGAGCAGTTCTTC. This codes for CASSLWLSGSVSYNEQFF.